This T cell receptor beta chain was retrieved from a study of cytomegalovirus exposure and HLA in healthy donors. About this clone: Antigen unknown.

The length of the CDR3 is 16 residues. The germline CDR1 and CDR2 sequences are SEHNR and FQNEAQ (reference sequence). J gave up 4 bases and V 3 bases, and 10 bases lay outside the gene matches. The donors were healthy bone marrow donors. Unrecorded immune exposures were likely, despite nominal health at sampling. The PCR had 60 Vbeta and 13 Jbeta primers. Sequenced by immunoSEQ multiplex PCR; TCRdb stores in-frame clones only, minus some. The table records roughly 100,000 clones, approximately 72% of them present only once. Findings of the study overall: Previously analyzed data showed that most TCR beta V segments were productive at a frequency of about 87% or about 30%. When a later analysis was performed, an Asian-associated ancestry cluster reportedly had fewer N-insertions than the 666-donor mean.

The V call is TRBV7-9, the J call TRBJ1-1; TRBD1 agrees at 8 bases. The sample comprised PBMCs. This clonotype was obtained from a woman in her 50s in good health and CMV-seronegative. CDR3 sequence: CASSFAGGARPTEAFF. In DNA form, the CDR3 reads TGTGCCAGCAGCTTCGCAGGGGGCGCGAGACCCACTGAAGCTTTCTTT. The full variable domain, its missing parts supplied by reference TRBV7-9 and TRBJ1-1, is DTGVSQNPRHKITKRGQNVTFRCDPISEHNRLYWYRQTLGQGPEFLTYFQNEAQLEKSRLLSDRFSAERPKGSFSTLEIQRTEQGDSAMYLCASSFAGGARPTEAFFGQGTRLTVV.